One sample yielded the 19 T cell receptor beta chains listed below, sequenced in a study of blood T cell repertoires in COVID-19. The assay was immunoSEQ multiplex PCR, and TCRdb's table has in-frame clones only and misses some. The sample contains under 250,000 clones, around 88% of which appear only once. The sequenced sample was peripheral blood. These receptors all come from a woman aged 80 or older with COVID-19, enrolled during active disease.

This chain connects TRBV12-3 or TRBV12-4 to TRBJ1-1; a possible D gene is TRBD1 (6 bases). This CDR3 is built from 12 residues. Trimming stripped 6 bases from V and 10 bases from J, with 15 bases between. This CDR3 is CASSRDKMGAFF. CDR3 coding DNA: TGTGCCAGCAGCCGGGACAAAATGGGAGCTTTCTTT.

The chain uses TRBV18 and TRBJ2-7; 7 nucleotides align to TRBD1. CDR3 size: 14 residues. The trim removed 6 bases at V and 3 bases at J, leaving 8 bases unmatched. CDR1 is KGHSH and CDR2 is LQKENI in the germline V gene. The CDR3 region has the DNA TGTGCCAGCTCCCGGGACAGTGGAATCTACGAGCAGTACTTC. Translating gives CASSRDSGIYEQYF.

V is TRBV5-1 and J is TRBJ2-1; 16 nucleotides align to TRBD2. Germline V CDR1 and CDR2: SGHRS, YFSETQ. V dropped 4 bases and J dropped 2; count of bases not matched to a gene: 3. This CDR3 is built from 17 residues. In nucleotides, the CDR3 is TGCGCCAGCAGCCACGGGACTAGCGGGGGGGCCTACAATGAGCAGTTCTTC. It yields the protein CASSHGTSGGAYNEQFF.

V is TRBV19 and J is TRBJ1-1; 9 positions match TRBD1. Germline loops: CDR1 LNHDA, CDR2 SQIVND (reference sequence). J was trimmed by 5 bases and V by 4 bases; bases with no gene match: 5. The CDR3 sequence is 14 residues long. This chain's CDR3 is CASSTTGGGTEAFF. In DNA form, the CDR3 reads TGTGCCAGTAGTACGACAGGGGGTGGAACTGAAGCTTTCTTT.

The genes are TRBV18 and TRBJ2-3; TRBD1 matches 7 bases. The CDR3 consists of 16 residues. Trimming at V came to 3 bases and at J to 0 bases, leaving 6 bases not matched to a gene. Per the germline V gene, CDR1 is KGHSH and CDR2 is LQKENI. CDR3 nucleotide sequence: TGTGCCAGCTCACCGCCGGACAGGCCAAGCACAGATACGCAGTATTTT. Translating it yields CASSPPDRPSTDTQYF.

This clone was observed a few times. V gene TRBV29-1 combines with J gene TRBJ1-2, with TRBD1 identical over 12 bases. This CDR3 spans 15 amino acids. The V and J ends lost 6 bases and 7 bases, in that order; junction bases with no gene match: 12. Germline CDR1 reads SQVTM; CDR2 reads ANQGSEA. In DNA, the CDR3 is TGCAGCGTCCGGACGCAGGGACAGGGGGCTGGTGGCTACACCTTC. Translation gives CSVRTQGQGAGGYTF. Full variable domain (outside the CDR3, taken from reference TRBV29-1 and TRBJ1-2): SAVISQKPSRDICQRGTSLTIQCQVDSQVTMMFWYRQQPGQSLTLIATANQGSEATYESGFVIDKFPISRPNLTFSTLTVSNMSPEDSSIYLCSVRTQGQGAGGYTFGSGTRLTVV.

This sequence joins TRBV7-6 and TRBJ2-3; 9 bases agree with TRBD2. There are 16 residues in the CDR3. J gave up 7 bases and V 0 bases, and 8 bases lay outside the gene matches. The germline gives CDR1 SGHVS, CDR2 FNYEAQ. The CDR3 loop reads CASSLASAGGLNTQYF. CDR3 bases: TGTGCCAGCAGCTTAGCGTCTGCGGGGGGGCTGAATACGCAGTATTTT.

The gene calls are TRBV6-5 and TRBJ1-1, with D hard to call. CDR3 length: 15 amino acids. The germline V and J ends were trimmed by 2 bases and 6 bases, with 16 bases remaining between them. Germline V lookup: CDR1 MNHEY, CDR2 SVGAGI. This CDR3 is CASSYPTDSGAEAFF. CDR3 nucleotide sequence: TGTGCCAGCAGTTACCCCACTGATAGCGGGGCTGAAGCTTTCTTT.

V usage is TRBV6-2 or TRBV6-3 and J usage is TRBJ2-7, with D possibly being TRBD1 (5 bases). The CDR3 is 13 residues long. Deletions cut 2 bases from V and 2 bases from J, with 7 bases between. The germline gives CDR1 MNHEY, CDR2 SVGEGT. CDR3 region: CASSYDRTYEQYF. The CDR3 coding sequence is TGTGCCAGCAGTTACGACAGAACCTACGAGCAGTACTTC.

J is TRBJ1-2 and V is TRBV28; 9 positions match TRBD1. Germline V gene data show CDR1 as MDHEN and CDR2 as SYDVKM. The V segment lost 3 bases and the J segment 5 bases; nucleotides outside the gene matches: 1. This CDR3 has 13 amino acids. The CDR3 coding sequence is TGTGCCAGCAGTTTTGGACAGGGGTATGGCTACACCTTC. Protein: CASSFGQGYGYTF.

The chain recombines TRBV3-1 (or the pseudogene TRBV3-2) with TRBJ2-3; D perhaps matches TRBD2 (7 bases). V shed 4 bases and J shed 9 bases, with 20 bases lying between them. CDR1 is LGHDT and CDR2 is YNNKEL in the germline V gene (reference sequence). This CDR3 spans 15 amino acids. The CDR3 loop is CASSPGGLLAETQYF. The CDR3 DNA follows: TGTGCCAGCAGCCCCGGGGGGCTCCTAGCGGAGACGCAGTATTTT.

This chain links TRBV5-1 with TRBJ2-2; D remains unclear. Germline assignment: CDR1 SGHRS and CDR2 YFSETQ. V was shortened by 1 base and J by 0 bases, with 4 bases between the two germline ends. The CDR3 is 14 residues long. The CDR3 spells CASSLRANTGELFF. In DNA, the CDR3 is TGCGCCAGCAGCTTGCGGGCGAACACCGGGGAGCTGTTTTTT.

This clone was seen a few times. The gene calls are TRBV6-5 and TRBJ1-5; 8 bases align to TRBD1. The CDR3 has 15 residues. Germline values: CDR1 MNHEY, CDR2 SVGAGI. V lost 6 bases to trimming and J lost 4 bases; unmatched junction nucleotides: 8. This CDR3 is CASRRGQDPNQPQHF. The CDR3 DNA is TGTGCCAGCAGGAGGGGACAGGATCCTAATCAGCCCCAGCATTTT.

The chain has TRBV10-3 and TRBJ1-1; D remains ambiguous. The V and J ends lost 0 bases and 7 bases respectively, with 9 bases between them. This CDR3 is built from 13 residues. Germline assignment: CDR1 ENHRY and CDR2 SYGVKD. The CDR3 protein is CAISESEGYEAFF. The CDR3 bases are TGTGCCATCAGTGAGTCTGAGGGCTATGAAGCTTTCTTT.

V is TRBV27 and J is TRBJ2-5, with 11 bases that match TRBD2. V lost 5 bases, J lost 7 bases, and 9 bases stayed unmatched. The CDR3 spans 15 residues. Germline V lookup: CDR1 MNHEY, CDR2 SMNVEV (reference sequence). For the CDR3, the DNA is TGTGCCAGCAGTCCAACTAGCGGGGGCCTCAGGACCCAGTACTTC. It yields the protein CASSPTSGGLRTQYF.

In its sample, this clone was seen a few times. This chain uses TRBV2 with TRBJ2-3; 7 bases line up with TRBD2. The junction had 16 bases not matched to a gene; V was cut back by 4 bases and J by 0 bases. The CDR3 has 19 residues. The V gene's germline CDR1 is SNHLY and CDR2 FYNNEI. The CDR3: CASSVVPSGTGKSTDTQYF. The CDR3, as DNA: TGTGCCAGCAGTGTCGTTCCGAGCGGGACGGGAAAAAGCACAGATACGCAGTATTTT.

This clone appeared a single time. The same CDR3 arises from other DNA sequences in this sample as well. V is TRBV18 and J is TRBJ1-1, with TRBD1 matching 9 bases. Germline loops: CDR1 KGHSH, CDR2 LQKENI. The CDR3 extends over 14 amino acids. V dropped 4 bases and J dropped 4; count of bases not matched to a gene: 4. For the CDR3, the DNA is TGTGCCAGCTCACAGACAGGGGGTAGCACTGAAGCTTTCTTT. Encoded protein: CASSQTGGSTEAFF. Based on the CDR3 plus reference TRBV18 and TRBJ1-1, the full variable domain is NAGVMQNPRHLVRRRGQEARLRCSPMKGHSHVYWYRQLPEEGLKFMVYLQKENIIDESGMPKERFSAEFPKEGPSILRIQQVVRGDSAAYFCASSQTGGSTEAFFGQGTRLTVV.

The CDR3 DNA is TGCGCCAGCAGCTTGGTCGGGCAGGGGCCGGAGACCCAGTACTTC. It yields the protein CASSLVGQGPETQYF. The V call is TRBV5-1, the J call TRBJ2-5, with a tentative D call TRBD1 (6 bases). Trimming left V 0 bases short and J 5 bases short, with 14 bases between. CDR3 length: 15 residues. CDR1 and CDR2 from the germline V gene are SGHRS and YFSETQ.

The sample holds a few counts of this clone. The rearrangement uses TRBV6-1 and TRBJ1-1; D is undetermined. The CDR3 is made up of 14 amino acids. V lost 3 bases and J 1 base, leaving 9 bases between the germline ends. CDR1 is MNHNS and CDR2 is SASEGT in the germline V gene. CDR3 coding DNA: TGTGCCAGCAGTGATTTCTGGGCGAACACTGAAGCTTTCTTT. Translation gives CASSDFWANTEAFF.